These 32 T cell receptor beta chains originate from one sample sequenced in a study of metastatic and nonmetastatic thyroid tumors. TCRdb recomputed clones from the PCR reads via MiXCR. Here the sample spans roughly 13,000 clones, approximately 31% being singletons. No patient had received any treatment before thyroid surgery. The sample was tumor tissue. The receptor set was obtained from a male donor with papillary thyroid cancer or a benign thyroid nodule (not recorded which). Some clones in this sample may be carry-over from other donors' samples.

This clone has a count of ten or more. This rearrangement joins TRBV20-1 to TRBJ2-1; 12 nucleotides line up with TRBD2. Germline CDR1 reads DFQATT; CDR2 reads SNEGSKA (reference sequence). V was clipped by 5 bases and J by 10 bases; unmatched bases: 9. The CDR3 is 14 amino acids. The CDR3 spells CSALAGGASSEQFF. CDR3 bases: TGCAGTGCTCTAGCGGGGGGGGCTTCGTCGGAGCAGTTCTTC.

This chain connects TRBV15 to TRBJ1-5; 7 bases are shared with TRBD1. The CDR3 is 14 residues long. Per the germline V gene, CDR1 is LNHNV and CDR2 is YYDKDF (reference sequence). V gave up 3 bases and J gave up 7 bases; unmatched junction bases: 6. The CDR3 loop is CATSRATGDQPQHF. CDR3 sequence (DNA): TGTGCCACCAGCAGGGCTACAGGGGACCAGCCCCAGCATTTT.

This chain links TRBV28 with TRBJ2-7; D possibly corresponds to TRBD2 (6 bases). CDR1 and CDR2 (germline): MDHEN, SYDVKM. This CDR3 spans 15 amino acids. The ends were cut back, 6 bases at V and 0 bases at J, with 15 bases in the middle. The CDR3 DNA reads TGTGCCAGCAGCTCGGGGGATTTCAGCTCCTACGAGCAGTACTTC. Its protein product is CASSSGDFSSYEQYF.

The chain recombines TRBV7-2 with TRBJ1-5; D uncertain. CDR3 length equals 14 residues. V was trimmed by 0 bases and J by 6 bases, leaving 9 bases between them. The germline V gene has CDR1 SGHTA and CDR2 FQGNSA. This CDR3 reads CASSLAHKTQPQHF. Here the CDR3 DNA reads TGTGCCAGCAGCTTAGCCCATAAAACTCAGCCCCAGCATTTT.

Concerning this clone: Because the CDR3 is missing its conserved closing phenylalanine or tryptophan, this is likely a read error. The rearrangement uses TRBV20-1 and TRBJ2-3; 11 nucleotides align to TRBD2. V lost 5 bases and J lost 2; bases outside the gene matches: 9. Germline V gene data show CDR1 as DFQATT and CDR2 as SNEGSKA (reference sequence). The CDR3 contains 16 residues. CDR3 in DNA: TGCAGTGCTGATACGGGACTAGCGGCCCTCACAGATACGCAGTATTTA. This codes for CSADTGLAALTDTQYL.

There are a few counts of this clone. The chain combines TRBV5-4 with TRBJ2-1, with D possibly being TRBD2 (6 bases). There are 13 residues in the CDR3. V was shortened by 4 bases and J by 5 bases, with 10 bases between the two germline ends. From germline, CDR1 is SGHNT and CDR2 YYREEE (reference sequence). In DNA, the CDR3 is TGTGCCAGCAGCGGCGGCGGGGACAATGAGCAGTTCTTC. Translated: CASSGGGDNEQFF.

This clone was observed many times. This rearrangement joins TRBV28 to TRBJ2-7; a possible D gene is TRBD1 (7 bases). The V gene's germline CDR1 is MDHEN and CDR2 SYDVKM. V was clipped by 3 bases and J by 5 bases, with 14 bases between them. The CDR3 extends over 14 amino acids. In DNA form, the CDR3 reads TGTGCCAGCAGTTTGGAGGGACAGAACGACGAGCAGTACTTC. This codes for CASSLEGQNDEQYF.

This clone was observed a handful of times. The rearrangement uses TRBV12-3 or TRBV12-4 and TRBJ2-7; D gene uncertain. V was clipped by 3 bases and J by 7 bases, with 10 bases between them. The CDR3 runs to 12 residues. In DNA form, the CDR3 reads TGTGCCAGCAGTTTCGGACCAAGGGAGCAGTACTTC. Translation: CASSFGPREQYF.

This clone rates as medium-sized. This rearrangement joins TRBV20-1 to TRBJ1-5, with D possibly being TRBD1 (5 bases). Looked up from germline, CDR1 is DFQATT and CDR2 is SNEGSKA (reference sequence). Trimming removed 3 bases from V and 2 bases from J, with 17 bases in between. There are 16 residues in the CDR3. The CDR3 coding sequence is TGCAGTGCTAGTAGTCGGGGAGGGGATGGCAATCAGCCCCAGCATTTT. Amino acids: CSASSRGGDGNQPQHF.

This clone was found many times. It may be a read error: a sequence one base away is much more abundant. Within the sample, other DNA sequences also encode this same CDR3. The chain joins TRBV6-4 to TRBJ2-1; 7 bases match TRBD2. CDR1 is MRHNA, CDR2 SNTAGT, per germline. The CDR3 runs to 14 residues. Here the CDR3 DNA reads TGTGCCAGCAGTCCTTCCCGGGACTACAATGAGCAGTTCTTT. Translating gives CASSPSRDYNEQFF.

Note on this clone: Germline is not matched at one junction end, which may reflect a read error. This chain uses TRBV11-1 with TRBJ2-6; D unclear. Germline V lookup: CDR1 SGHAT, CDR2 FQDESV (reference sequence). The CDR3 spans 16 residues. The CDR3 DNA reads as TGTTCCAGCAGCCATTGGCGAAACTCTGGGGCCAACGTCCTGACTTTC. Protein: CSSSHWRNSGANVLTF.

As to this clone: At one end the junction does not follow the germline gene, possibly because of a read error. V and J are TRBV27 and TRBJ1-1; D remains ambiguous. Per germline, CDR1 MNHEY and CDR2 SMNVEV (reference sequence). CDR3 length: 14 residues. In nucleotides, the CDR3 is TGTGTCAGCAGCCCCGACCTCGGGATCACTGAAGCTTTCTTT. Protein: CVSSPDLGITEAFF.

This clone was found a few times. For the CDR3, the DNA is TGTGCCAGCAGTGAGAACTTGAACACTGAAGCTTTCTTT. This gives the protein CASSENLNTEAFF. V and J are TRBV2 and TRBJ1-1; no firm D call. The V end lost 3 bases, the J end lost 0 bases, and 5 bases lay between the germline ends. The CDR3 is 13 amino acids. Germline CDR1 reads SNHLY; CDR2 reads FYNNEI.

The rearrangement uses TRBV5-1 and TRBJ2-5; no definite D call. This CDR3 contains 13 residues. The V gene lost 1 base and the J gene lost 0 bases, with 4 bases spanning the gap. CDR1 and CDR2 (germline): SGHRS, YFSETQ. CDR3 sequence: CASSLWHQETQYF. The CDR3 coding sequence is TGCGCCAGCAGCTTGTGGCACCAAGAGACCCAGTACTTC. The whole variable domain, filled in from reference TRBV5-1 and TRBJ2-5, reads KAGVTQTPRYLIKTRGQQVTLSCSPISGHRSVSWYQQTPGQGLQFLFEYFSETQRNKGNFPGRFSGRQFSNSRSEMNVSTLELGDSALYLCASSLWHQETQYFGPGTRLLVL.

The genes are TRBV4-2 and TRBJ1-2; D possibly corresponds to TRBD1 (5 bases). The CDR3 covers 13 residues. The germline CDR1 and CDR2 sequences are LGHNA and YNFKEQ. V shed 3 bases and J shed 5 bases, with 10 bases lying between them. CDR3 nucleotide sequence: TGTGCCAGCAGCCACTCAGGGCCTTATGGCTACACCTTC. This gives the protein CASSHSGPYGYTF.

Notes on this clone: Lacking the conserved final phenylalanine or tryptophan, this CDR3 likely reflects a read error. This sequence joins TRBV19 and TRBJ1-2; D is ambiguous. Germline V CDR1 and CDR2: LNHDA, SQIVND (reference sequence). V lost 3 bases and J 8 bases, leaving 19 bases between the germline ends. There are 15 residues in the CDR3. The CDR3 DNA is TGTGCCAGTAGTATTCGGTACACAGAAAAAGGGGGCTACACCGTC. Residues: CASSIRYTEKGGYTV.

This clone is medium-sized in the sample. This chain links TRBV20-1 with TRBJ1-2; no clear D. Germline assignment: CDR1 DFQATT and CDR2 SNEGSKA (reference sequence). This CDR3 is built from 12 residues. The V and J ends lost 6 bases and 4 bases respectively, with 12 bases between them. This chain's CDR3 is CSANNDTYGYTF. CDR3 coding DNA: TGCAGTGCAAACAACGACACCTATGGCTACACCTTC.

This clone is hyperexpanded in the sample. The V call is TRBV14, the J call TRBJ1-2; 7 nucleotides agree with TRBD1. The CDR3 is made up of 15 amino acids. The germline CDR1 and CDR2 sequences are SGHDN and FVKESK. V lost 1 base and J lost 4; bases outside the gene matches: 6. The CDR3 protein is CASSQVAGQSYGYTF. CDR3 nucleotide sequence: TGTGCCAGCAGCCAAGTTGCGGGACAGAGCTATGGCTACACCTTC.

The chain uses TRBV4-3 and TRBJ2-7; D tentatively fits TRBD1 or TRBD2 (5 bases each). V dropped 3 bases and J dropped 1 base, with 10 bases sitting between them. Per germline, CDR1 LGHNA and CDR2 YSLEER. The CDR3 covers 14 residues. The CDR3 region is CASSQGVQSYEQYF. The CDR3 DNA reads as TGCGCCAGCAGCCAGGGGGTACAATCCTACGAGCAGTACTTC.

On this clone: An end of the junction differs from the germline gene, which may be a read error. The CDR3 spells CASSQESRLETGELFF. In nucleotides, the CDR3 is TGCGCAAGCAGCCAAGAAAGCAGACTGGAAACCGGGGAGCTTTTTTTT. The V call is TRBV4-3, the J call TRBJ2-2; D is possibly TRBD2 (5 bases). The length of the CDR3 is 16 residues. Germline values: CDR1 LGHNA, CDR2 YSLEER.

The V and J genes are TRBV7-9 and TRBJ2-5, with 9 bases lining up with TRBD1. The CDR3 extends over 15 amino acids. CDR1 and CDR2 from the germline V gene are SEHNR and FQNEAQ (reference sequence). Trimming took 6 bases from V and 2 from J; bases not matched to a gene: 7. CDR3 protein: CASSETGGGQETQYF. The CDR3 region has the DNA TGTGCCAGCAGTGAGACAGGGGGTGGTCAAGAGACCCAGTACTTC.

Judged by abundance, this clone is medium-sized. The chain carries TRBV20-1 and TRBJ2-3; possibly TRBD1 for D (7 bases). CDR3 size: 15 residues. The germline gives CDR1 DFQATT, CDR2 SNEGSKA (reference sequence). Trimming shortened V by 4 bases and J by 1 base, and 15 bases separated the two germline ends. CDR3 region: CSAKEGARGTDTQYF. The CDR3 nucleotides read TGCAGTGCTAAGGAGGGGGCGAGAGGCACAGATACGCAGTATTTT.

The gene calls are TRBV20-1 and TRBJ1-6, with no clear D. CDR3 size: 15 residues. Trimming cost V 5 bases and J 6 bases, with 17 bases left between them. Germline V gene data show CDR1 as DFQATT and CDR2 as SNEGSKA (reference sequence). This CDR3 is CSAYPGPAANSPLHF. The CDR3 coding sequence is TGCAGTGCTTACCCGGGCCCCGCAGCTAATTCACCCCTCCACTTT.

The V and J genes are TRBV20-1 and TRBJ2-7; no clear D. Germline V CDR1 and CDR2: DFQATT, SNEGSKA (reference sequence). This CDR3 region has 12 residues. Between the trimmed V and J ends, which lost 3 bases and 5 bases, there was a span of 11 bases. CDR3 loop: CSARASGNEQYF. DNA of the CDR3: TGCAGTGCTAGGGCCTCGGGCAACGAGCAGTACTTC.

The rearrangement links TRBV20-1 to TRBJ2-1; D is uncertain. The V end was cut by 2 bases, the J end by 7 bases, with 18 bases between. Germline values: CDR1 DFQATT, CDR2 SNEGSKA (reference sequence). The CDR3 length is 15 residues. DNA for the CDR3: TGCAGTGCTAGACTCGGAACTGGCATTCGGAATGAGCAGTTCTTC. It translates to CSARLGTGIRNEQFF.

This clone was picked up many times. The rearrangement joins TRBV7-3 to TRBJ2-3; 9 nucleotides agree with TRBD1. The CDR3 is 15 amino acids. J lost 4 bases, V lost 1 base, and 3 bases had no gene match. Germline CDR1 reads SGHTA; CDR2 reads FQGTGA. The CDR3 DNA follows: TGTGCCAGCAGCTTAAGGGGACAGGGTGCAGATACGCAGTATTTT. Translation gives CASSLRGQGADTQYF.

Within the sample, this clone is medium-sized. This rearrangement joins TRBV3-1 to TRBJ2-5; TRBD1 might be the D (5 bases). Germline loops: CDR1 LGHDT, CDR2 YNNKEL (reference sequence). The CDR3 is 15 amino acids. Trimming cost V 1 base and J 1 base, with 10 bases left between them. CDR3: CASSQAGHRQETQYF. DNA for the CDR3: TGTGCCAGCAGCCAAGCAGGACATCGCCAAGAGACCCAGTACTTC.

This clone has at least ten counts. The CDR3 region is CASSFTGDSGANVLTF. The CDR3 DNA reads TGCGCCAGCAGCTTCACAGGGGACTCTGGGGCCAACGTCCTGACTTTC. V is TRBV5-1 and J is TRBJ2-6; TRBD1 matches 7 bases. Germline V gene data show CDR1 as SGHRS and CDR2 as YFSETQ. The CDR3 runs to 16 residues. V was pared by 2 bases and J by 0 bases, with 2 bases of the junction left unmatched.

In this sample, this clone turned up many times. A read error may account for a junction end that differs from germline. V is TRBV6-1 and J is TRBJ1-1; no reliable D call. The CDR3 has 14 residues. CDR1 and CDR2 (germline): MNHNS, SASEGT. As DNA, the CDR3 is TGTGCCAGCAGTGAACAGCCCATGAACACTGAAGCTTCCTTT. Its translation: CASSEQPMNTEASF.

V gene TRBV11-3 combines with J gene TRBJ1-1; TRBD1 might be the D (5 bases). CDR3 length: 13 residues. Trimming removed 1 base from V and 8 bases from J, with 11 bases in between. The germline gives CDR1 SGHNT, CDR2 YENEEA. CDR3 region: CASSLVPGLEAFF. Written as DNA, the CDR3 is TGTGCCAGCAGCTTAGTTCCAGGGCTGGAAGCTTTCTTT.

The chain is built from TRBV20-1 and TRBJ2-7, with 7 bases lining up with TRBD2. The CDR3 covers 12 residues. V lost 7 bases, J lost 6 bases, and 9 bases stayed unmatched. Germline CDR1 DFQATT, CDR2 SNEGSKA (reference sequence). The CDR3 spells CSGLFAGAEQYF. The DNA of the CDR3 is TGCAGTGGTCTTTTCGCGGGAGCCGAGCAGTACTTC.

Only a few counts were recorded for this clone. A junction end diverges from the germline sequence, so it may reflect a read error. This rearrangement joins TRBV2 to TRBJ1-1; D may be TRBD1 (5 bases). Germline CDR1 SNHLY, CDR2 FYNNEI. CDR3 size: 15 residues. CDR3 DNA sequence: TGTGCCAGCAATGAAGTGCAGGGTAGGAACACTGAAGCTTTCTTT. Its protein is CASNEVQGRNTEAFF. Filled out from reference TRBV2 and TRBJ1-1, the complete variable domain reads EPEVTQTPSHQVTQMGQEVILRCVPISNHLYFYWYRQILGQKVEFLVSFYNNEISEKSEIFDDQFSVERPDGSNFTLKIRSTKLEDSAMYFCASNEVQGRNTEAFFGQGTRLTVV.